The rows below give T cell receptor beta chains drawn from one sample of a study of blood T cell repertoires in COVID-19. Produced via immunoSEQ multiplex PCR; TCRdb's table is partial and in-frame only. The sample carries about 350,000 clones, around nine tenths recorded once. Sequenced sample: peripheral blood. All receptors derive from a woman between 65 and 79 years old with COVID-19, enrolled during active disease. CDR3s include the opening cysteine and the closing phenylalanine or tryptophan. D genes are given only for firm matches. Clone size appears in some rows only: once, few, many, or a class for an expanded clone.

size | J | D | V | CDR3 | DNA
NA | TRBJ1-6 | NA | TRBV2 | CASRLTSSYNSPLHF | TGTGCCAGCAGACTAACTAGCTCCTATAATTCACCCCTCCACTTT
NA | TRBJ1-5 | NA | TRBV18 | CASSPDRSYSNQPQHF | TGTGCCAGCTCACCAGACAGGAGCTATAGCAATCAGCCCCAGCATTTT
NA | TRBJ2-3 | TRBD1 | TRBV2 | CASSDRGRDTQYF | TGTGCCAGCAGTGACAGGGGGCGAGATACGCAGTATTTT
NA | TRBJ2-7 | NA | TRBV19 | CASSISFSYEQYF | TGTGCCAGTAGTATCAGTTTCTCCTACGAGCAGTACTTC
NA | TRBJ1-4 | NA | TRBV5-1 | CASSLAGVPNEKLFF | TGCGCCAGCAGCTTGGCCGGGGTTCCTAATGAAAAACTGTTTTTT
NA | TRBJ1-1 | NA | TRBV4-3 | CASSRSDTGNTEAFF | TGCGCCAGCAGCCGCTCTGACACAGGGAACACTGAAGCTTTCTTT
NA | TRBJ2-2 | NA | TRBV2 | CASSEGLLRGNGELFF | TGTGCCAGCAGTGAAGGACTACTACGGGGTAACGGGGAGCTGTTTTTT
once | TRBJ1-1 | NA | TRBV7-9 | CASSPRRDTEAFF | TGTGCCAGCAGCCCAAGGAGGGACACTGAAGCTTTCTTT
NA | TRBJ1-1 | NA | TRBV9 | CASNEGMDTEAFF | TGTGCCAGCAATGAGGGTATGGACACTGAAGCTTTCTTT
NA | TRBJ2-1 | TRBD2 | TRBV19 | CASSIGNLAGGNEQFF | TGTGCCAGTAGTATAGGGAATCTAGCGGGGGGGAATGAGCAGTTCTTC
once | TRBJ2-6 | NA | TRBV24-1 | CATSGGGANVLTF | TGTGCCACCAGCGGGGGTGGGGCCAACGTCCTGACTTTC
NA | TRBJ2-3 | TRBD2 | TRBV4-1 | CASSQEGSGGRRGTDTQYF | TGCGCCAGCAGCCAAGAAGGCAGCGGGGGCCGCCGCGGCACAGATACGCAGTATTTT
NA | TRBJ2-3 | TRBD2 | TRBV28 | CASSERSRDYQYF | TGTGCCAGCAGCGAGAGGTCGAGGGACTACCAGTATTTT
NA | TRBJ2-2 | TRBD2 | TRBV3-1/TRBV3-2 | CASRESGGARTGELFF | TGTGCCAGCAGGGAAAGCGGGGGGGCCCGGACCGGGGAGCTGTTTTTT
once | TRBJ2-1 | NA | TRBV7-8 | CASSPTGDEQFF | TGTGCCAGCAGCCCGACAGGAGACGAGCAGTTCTTC
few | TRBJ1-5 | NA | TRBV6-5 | CASSYAGGNQPQHF | TGTGCCAGCAGTTACGCGGGGGGTAATCAGCCCCAGCATTTT
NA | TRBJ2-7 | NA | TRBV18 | CASSRTLQSYEQYF | TGTGCCAGCTCACGGACACTTCAATCCTACGAGCAGTACTTC
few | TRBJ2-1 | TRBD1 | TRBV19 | CASSSGTGRNEQFF | TGTGCCAGTAGCTCCGGGACAGGGAGGAATGAGCAGTTCTTC
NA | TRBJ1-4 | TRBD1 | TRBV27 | CASSLYPGQGATTNEKLFF | TGTGCCAGCAGTTTGTATCCGGGACAGGGGGCGACGACGAATGAAAAACTGTTTTTT
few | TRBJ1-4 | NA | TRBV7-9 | CASSFGQGTNEKLFF | TGTGCCAGCAGCTTCGGGCAGGGAACTAATGAAAAACTGTTTTTT
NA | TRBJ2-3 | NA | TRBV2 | CASSEIGTLFTDTQYF | TGTGCCAGCAGTGAAATCGGGACACTATTCACAGATACGCAGTATTTT
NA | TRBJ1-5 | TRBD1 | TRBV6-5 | CASSSGGRGNQPQHF | TGTGCCAGCAGTTCAGGGGGCCGGGGCAATCAGCCCCAGCATTTT
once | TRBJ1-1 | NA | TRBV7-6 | CASSKQVYTEAFF | TGTGCCAGCAGCAAACAAGTTTACACTGAAGCTTTCTTT
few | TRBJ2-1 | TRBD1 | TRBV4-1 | CASSRYDRDNEQFF | TGCGCCAGCAGCCGGTACGACAGGGACAATGAGCAGTTCTTC
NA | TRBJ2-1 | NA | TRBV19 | CASSIKGFASTELISSYNEQFF | TGTGCCAGTAGTATTAAGGGGTTTGCATCAACGGAGCTTATCAGCTCCTACAATGAGCAGTTCTTC
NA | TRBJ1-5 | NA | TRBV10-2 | CASSESGGPQPQHF | TGCGCCAGCAGTGAGTCCGGAGGGCCTCAGCCCCAGCATTTT
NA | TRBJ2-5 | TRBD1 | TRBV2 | CASSETGANQETQYF | TGTGCCAGCAGTGAAACAGGGGCGAACCAAGAGACCCAGTACTTC
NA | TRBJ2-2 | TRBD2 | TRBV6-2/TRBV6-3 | CASSYMAGGDIGELFF | TGTGCCAGCAGTTACATGGCGGGGGGCGATATCGGGGAGCTGTTTTTT
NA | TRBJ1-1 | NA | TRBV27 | CASSLNPGGAEAFF | TGTGCCAGCAGTTTAAACCCGGGGGGGGCTGAAGCTTTCTTT
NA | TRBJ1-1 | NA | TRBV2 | CASSDPQGPLTEAFF | TGTGCCAGCAGCGACCCTCAGGGGCCCCTCACTGAAGCTTTCTTT
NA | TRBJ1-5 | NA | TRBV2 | CASSPRGTNQPQHF | TGTGCCAGCAGTCCGCGGGGGACAAATCAGCCCCAGCATTTT
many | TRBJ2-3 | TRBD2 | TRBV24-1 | CATSDYSGGAGDTQYF | TGTGCCACCAGTGACTATAGCGGGGGGGCCGGAGATACGCAGTATTTT
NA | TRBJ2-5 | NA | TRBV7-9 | CASSSSSTEPKTQYF | TGTGCCAGCAGCTCGAGCTCGACGGAGCCAAAGACCCAGTACTTC
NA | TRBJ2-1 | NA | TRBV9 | CASSGESSYNEQFF | TGTGCCAGCAGCGGGGAGAGTAGTTACAATGAGCAGTTCTTC
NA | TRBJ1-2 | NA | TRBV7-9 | CASSLGGPYGYTF | TGTGCCAGCAGCTTAGGGGGCCCCTATGGCTACACCTTC